The 21 T cell receptor beta chains presented below share a single source sample, sequenced in a study of beta chain features in type 1 diabetes. Expressed TCRB transcripts were sequenced after all isolated RNA was converted to cDNA. TCRdb's table, derived via immunoSEQ multiplex PCR, lists solely in-frame clones and lacks some. The sample includes over 500,000 clones, around 15% of them seen just once. The sequenced sample consisted of naive CD4+ T cells from blood. The receptors originated from a man aged 18 to 35 in good health.

The rearrangement links TRBV7-2 to TRBJ1-6; no reliable D call. Germline CDR1 is SGHTA and CDR2 is FQGNSA. The CDR3 is made up of 15 amino acids. Trimming took off 4 bases at V and 6 bases at J, with 13 bases between the two ends. The CDR3 DNA follows: TGTGCCAGCAGCTCTACCGGGTCTACTAATTCACCCCTCCACTTT. Translating gives CASSSTGSTNSPLHF.

This clone has more than one count but fewer than ten. The V and J genes are TRBV5-1 and TRBJ2-1; no firm D call. V gave up 0 bases and J gave up 8 bases, with 6 bases separating them. Germline V gene lookup returns CDR1 SGHRS and CDR2 YFSETQ. The CDR3 contains 12 residues. CDR3 region: CASSLAEYEQFF. The DNA for the CDR3 is TGCGCCAGCAGCTTGGCGGAATATGAGCAGTTCTTC. Based on the CDR3 plus reference TRBV5-1 and TRBJ2-1, the full variable domain is KAGVTQTPRYLIKTRGQQVTLSCSPISGHRSVSWYQQTPGQGLQFLFEYFSETQRNKGNFPGRFSGRQFSNSRSEMNVSTLELGDSALYLCASSLAEYEQFFGPGTRLTVL.

The chain combines TRBV9 with TRBJ2-2; no definite D call. The V end lost 4 bases, the J end lost 1 base, and 8 bases lay between the germline ends. The CDR3 has 14 amino acids. CDR1 and CDR2 from the germline V gene are SGDLS and YYNGEE. The DNA of the CDR3 is TGTGCCAGCAGCACGAGACGGAACACCGGGGAGCTGTTTTTT. This sequence encodes CASSTRRNTGELFF. The variable domain in full, with the rest retrieved from reference TRBV9 and TRBJ2-2, is DSGVTQTPKHLITATGQRVTLRCSPRSGDLSVYWYQQSLDQGLQFLIQYYNGEERAKGNILERFSAQQFPDLHSELNLSSLELGDSALYFCASSTRRNTGELFFGEGSRLTVL.

The sample holds a few counts of this clone. The CDR3 coding sequence is TGTGCCAGCGGGCGATTTAGTTCACCCCTCCACTTT. As protein: CASGRFSSPLHF. The rearrangement links TRBV6-5 to TRBJ1-6; no reliable D call. Germline CDR1 and CDR2: MNHEY and SVGAGI. V gave up 8 bases and J gave up 9 bases, with 11 bases separating them. The CDR3 has 12 residues.

This chain connects TRBV29-1 to TRBJ1-1; D gene uncertain. Trimming took 2 bases from V and 0 from J, leaving 10 bases between them. Germline V lookup: CDR1 SQVTM, CDR2 ANQGSEA. The CDR3 sequence is 14 residues long. The CDR3 here is CSVEYHSLNTEAFF. CDR3 nucleotides: TGCAGCGTTGAATATCACAGCTTGAACACTGAAGCTTTCTTT.

In this sample, this clone turned up a few times. The gene calls are TRBV10-3 and TRBJ1-1, with 10 bases lining up with TRBD1. With 6 bases clipped from V and 5 bases from J, the junction kept 6 bases outside the gene matches. CDR1 is ENHRY and CDR2 is SYGVKD in the germline V gene. The CDR3 spans 14 residues. In DNA form, the CDR3 reads TGTGCCATCAGAGGGACAGGGGCGCGGACTGAAGCTTTCTTT. As protein: CAIRGTGARTEAFF.

V gene TRBV4-1 combines with J gene TRBJ2-7, with 7 bases identical to TRBD1. The CDR3 sequence is 17 residues long. The V segment lost 4 bases and the J segment 0 bases; nucleotides outside the gene matches: 12. Germline CDR1 is MGHRA and CDR2 is YSYEKL. CDR3 sequence: CASSPLTLRDSSYEQYF. CDR3 nucleotides: TGCGCCAGCAGCCCACTTACCCTCCGGGACAGCTCCTACGAGCAGTACTTC.

This clone has just a few counts. At one of its ends the junction is not consistent with the germline gene, which may arise from a read error. V gene TRBV9 combines with J gene TRBJ2-7; 7 bases fit TRBD1. Germline lookup yields CDR1 SGDLS and CDR2 YYNGEE. The CDR3 runs to 12 residues. Here the CDR3 reads CASSAGSGTVHF. DNA of the CDR3: TGTGCCAGCAGCGCGGGATCCGGGACAGTCCACTTC.

This clone was found a few times. As DNA, the CDR3 is TGTGCCAGCAGCTGGAGTAGGGGACAGTCAACTAATGAAAAACTGTTTTTT. It yields the protein CASSWSRGQSTNEKLFF. The chain has TRBV27 and TRBJ1-4; 7 positions match TRBD1. The CDR3 is 17 amino acids. Germline values: CDR1 MNHEY, CDR2 SMNVEV (reference sequence). J was trimmed by 0 bases and V by 6 bases; bases with no gene match: 10.

The rearrangement joins TRBV9 to TRBJ1-2; TRBD1 is a possible D gene (6 bases). Trimming removed 0 bases at V and 2 bases at J, with 11 bases between. The CDR3 totals 15 residues. Germline V lookup: CDR1 SGDLS, CDR2 YYNGEE. The CDR3 nucleotides read TGTGCCAGCAGCGTAGCGGGGGCCGGAAACTATGGCTACACCTTC. This sequence encodes CASSVAGAGNYGYTF.

This clone appeared a few times. This chain joins TRBV28 and TRBJ2-7; D unresolved. This CDR3 is built from 10 residues. V was shortened by 6 bases and J by 6 bases, with 6 bases between the two germline ends. Germline CDR1 reads MDHEN; CDR2 reads SYDVKM. The CDR3 coding sequence is TGTGCCAGCAGCTCGGCCGAGCAGTACTTC. It yields the protein CASSSAEQYF.

The rearrangement joins TRBV2 to TRBJ2-4; D is undetermined. The V end lost 5 bases, the J end lost 0 bases, and 5 bases lay between the germline ends. Germline CDR1 and CDR2: SNHLY and FYNNEI. This CDR3 comprises 13 residues. The DNA for the CDR3 is TGTGCCAGCAGTCCTCTAGCCAAAAACATTCAGTACTTC. It specifies CASSPLAKNIQYF.

This clone was picked up a small number of times. The chain recombines TRBV4-2 with TRBJ2-7; 9 nucleotides align to TRBD2. From germline, CDR1 is LGHNA and CDR2 YNFKEQ. The CDR3 extends over 18 amino acids. V trimming: 1 base; J trimming: 0 bases; junction bases outside the gene matches: 10. DNA of the CDR3: TGTGCCAGCAGCCAAGTGAGTCTAGCGGGGATGAGCTCCTACGAGCAGTACTTC. Translated: CASSQVSLAGMSSYEQYF.

This chain connects TRBV7-2 to TRBJ2-5, with D possibly called TRBD1 or TRBD2 (5 bases each). Germline-derived CDR1 and CDR2 are SGHTA and FQGNSA. V was shortened by 1 base and J by 9 bases, with 12 bases between the two germline ends. The CDR3 is made up of 13 amino acids. The CDR3 nucleotides read TGTGCCAGCAGCTTAGAAGGGGCGAGGGCCCAGTACTTC. The encoded protein is CASSLEGARAQYF.

The V and J genes are TRBV10-3 and TRBJ1-2; D remains ambiguous. The CDR3 loop spans 16 amino acids. Looked up from germline, CDR1 is ENHRY and CDR2 is SYGVKD. The V gene lost 4 bases and the J gene lost 2 bases, with 17 bases spanning the gap. The CDR3 nucleotides read TGTGCCATCAGTGTCGGGGAGAAGGCTGGCAACTATGGCTACACCTTC. Its translation: CAISVGEKAGNYGYTF.

This clone appeared a few times. This rearrangement joins TRBV23-1 to TRBJ1-5; TRBD1 is a possible D gene (5 bases). TRBV23-1 counts as an open reading frame of uncertain function. This CDR3 region has 17 residues. Trimming took off 6 bases at V and 4 bases at J, with 22 bases between the two ends. CDR3 coding DNA: TGCGCCAGCAGCACTTACTACTACAGGTTAGGGAATCAGCCCCAGCATTTT. Its translation: CASSTYYYRLGNQPQHF.

This clone was observed a handful of times. This chain connects TRBV6-5 to TRBJ2-7, with TRBD2 as a possible D gene (6 bases). With 6 bases removed from V and 0 bases from J, the gap between germline ends came to 15 bases. The CDR3 covers 15 residues. Germline V lookup: CDR1 MNHEY, CDR2 SVGAGI. This chain's CDR3 is CASRPFAGSSYEQYF. The CDR3, as DNA: TGTGCCAGCAGACCCTTCGCGGGGAGCTCCTACGAGCAGTACTTC.

The V and J genes are TRBV7-9 and TRBJ1-5; 7 bases align to TRBD1. CDR1 SEHNR and CDR2 FQNEAQ come from the germline V gene (reference sequence). The CDR3 is made up of 17 amino acids. Unmatched junction bases numbered 10, after V lost 5 bases and J lost 0 bases. The CDR3, as DNA: TGTGCCAGCAGCCCCCTCAGGGACAGCTATAGCAATCAGCCCCAGCATTTT. It encodes CASSPLRDSYSNQPQHF.

The chain has TRBV23-1 and TRBJ2-3; D possibly uses TRBD1 or TRBD2 (5 bases each). TRBV23-1 is assigned to the ORF class and has an uncertain function. The CDR3 runs to 14 residues. Between the trimmed V and J ends, which lost 2 bases and 5 bases, there was a span of 11 bases. The DNA for the CDR3 is TGCGCCAGCAGTCAAACGGCAGGGAGAGATACGCAGTATTTT. Translating gives CASSQTAGRDTQYF.

As regards this clone: The sample contains more than one DNA sequence encoding this CDR3. The rearrangement uses TRBV10-3 and TRBJ2-5; D unresolved. Deletions cut 4 bases from V and 2 bases from J, with 5 bases between. Looked up from germline, CDR1 is ENHRY and CDR2 is SYGVKD. The CDR3 totals 12 residues. For the CDR3, the DNA is TGTGCCATCAGTGTTGGGCAAGAGACCCAGTACTTC. Its protein is CAISVGQETQYF.

The sample holds a few counts of this clone. J is TRBJ2-3 and V is TRBV9; TRBD2 matches 12 bases. This CDR3 has 15 amino acids. Germline assignment: CDR1 SGDLS and CDR2 YYNGEE. V lost 4 bases, J lost 8 bases, and 8 bases stayed unmatched. The CDR3 region has the DNA TGTGCCAGCAGCCAAGGACTAGCGGGATTGGGTACGCAGTATTTT. Protein: CASSQGLAGLGTQYF.